Each of the 27 T cell receptor beta chains below was sequenced from the same sample in a study of blood T cell repertoires in COVID-19. Sequencing used immunoSEQ multiplex PCR; TCRdb keeps in-frame clones, though not all of them. The table includes some 430,000 clones, less than 95% detected once. Sequenced input: PBMCs or T cells enriched from blood (not recorded which). The receptors were sampled from a man in his late teens or twenties who had recovered from COVID-19.

This sequence joins TRBV7-9 and TRBJ2-3; 7 bases agree with TRBD2. The CDR3 is 16 residues long. From germline, CDR1 is SEHNR and CDR2 FQNEAQ (reference sequence). J lost 4 bases, V lost 4 bases, and 11 bases had no gene match. CDR3 loop: CASSSDRGSAADTQYF. Written as DNA, the CDR3 is TGTGCCAGCAGCTCGGACCGCGGGAGTGCAGCAGATACGCAGTATTTT.

The J gene is TRBJ2-7, the V gene TRBV5-6; 9 bases map to TRBD1. Germline CDR1 SGHDT, CDR2 YYEEEE. CDR3 length: 13 amino acids. The V gene end was trimmed by 3 bases and the J gene end by 9 bases; junction bases not matched to a gene: 7. In DNA form, the CDR3 reads TGTGCCAGCAGCTCCACAGGGGGCGAGGTGCAGTACTTC. Its protein is CASSSTGGEVQYF.

This rearrangement joins TRBV19 to TRBJ1-2; perhaps TRBD1 as D (5 bases). The CDR3 spans 18 residues. Germline CDR1 LNHDA, CDR2 SQIVND (reference sequence). The V gene lost 2 bases and the J gene lost 4 bases, with 23 bases spanning the gap. CDR3 loop: CASSIRTMGQIPVYGYTF. The CDR3 nucleotides are TGTGCCAGTAGTATAAGGACAATGGGCCAGATCCCGGTCTATGGCTACACCTTC. The whole variable domain, filled in from reference TRBV19 and TRBJ1-2, reads DGGITQSPKYLFRKEGQNVTLSCEQNLNHDAMYWYRQDPGQGLRLIYYSQIVNDFQKGDIAEGYSVSREKKESFPLTVTSAQKNPTAFYLCASSIRTMGQIPVYGYTFGSGTRLTVV.

This clone was counted only a few times. The CDR3 reads CASSRDSSYNEQFF. The CDR3 region has the DNA TGTGCCAGTAGCAGGGATAGCTCCTACAATGAGCAGTTCTTC. The V gene is TRBV19, the J gene TRBJ2-1, with D possibly matching TRBD1 (5 bases). This CDR3 has 14 amino acids. The germline V gene encodes CDR1 LNHDA and CDR2 SQIVND (reference sequence). Trimming stripped 6 bases from V and 0 bases from J, with 9 bases between.

The chain combines TRBV5-1 with TRBJ1-5; D unclear. The CDR3 runs to 15 residues. Trimming removed 5 bases at V and 0 bases at J, with 12 bases between. Germline CDR1 is SGHRS and CDR2 is YFSETQ. This CDR3 reads CASRADFYSNQPQHF. In DNA form, the CDR3 reads TGCGCCAGCAGGGCCGACTTTTATAGCAATCAGCCCCAGCATTTT.

J is TRBJ1-2 and V is TRBV5-1; D may be TRBD1 (5 bases). Germline V gene lookup returns CDR1 SGHRS and CDR2 YFSETQ. Trimming cost V 2 bases and J 4 bases, with 9 bases left between them. The CDR3 covers 13 residues. Here the CDR3 DNA reads TGCGCCAGCAGCTTCGGGACTCTCTATGGCTACACCTTC. Translated, it gives CASSFGTLYGYTF.

This clone was seen only a few times. This chain links TRBV5-4 with TRBJ1-3; perhaps TRBD1 as D (6 bases). The CDR3 sequence is 15 residues long. Germline CDR1 and CDR2: SGHNT and YYREEE (reference sequence). Trimming took off 2 bases at V and 4 bases at J, with 13 bases between the two ends. The CDR3 loop reads CASSLDAGAGNTIYF. In DNA form, the CDR3 reads TGTGCCAGCAGCTTAGATGCAGGGGCCGGAAACACCATATATTTT.

The chain carries TRBV2 and TRBJ1-4; D is possibly TRBD1 (5 bases). Looked up from germline, CDR1 is SNHLY and CDR2 is FYNNEI. The CDR3 is 14 residues long. V shed 6 bases and J shed 8 bases, with 16 bases lying between them. The CDR3 sequence is CASRRDSLVEKLFF. The CDR3 bases are TGTGCCAGCAGGAGAGACAGTTTAGTAGAAAAACTGTTTTTT.

The genes are TRBV20-1 and TRBJ1-1; D gene uncertain. Germline V gene data show CDR1 as DFQATT and CDR2 as SNEGSKA (reference sequence). The CDR3 runs 11 residues. CDR3 loop: CSSTLNTEAFF. CDR3 in DNA: TGCAGCTCAACATTGAACACTGAAGCTTTCTTT.

This clone was picked up a small number of times. The V call is TRBV5-3, the J call TRBJ1-2; D not resolved. TRBV5-3 counts as an open reading frame of uncertain function. Trimming took off 1 base at V and 1 base at J, with 5 bases between the two ends. The CDR3 sequence is 13 residues long. The CDR3 spells CARSLTGNYGYTF. CDR3 nucleotides: TGTGCCAGAAGCTTGACGGGTAACTATGGCTACACCTTC.

This sequence joins TRBV18 and TRBJ2-1; the D gene is possibly TRBD2 (6 bases). V was trimmed by 5 bases and J by 1 base, leaving 15 bases between them. The CDR3 is made up of 16 amino acids. CDR1 is KGHSH and CDR2 is LQKENI in the germline V gene. This CDR3 is CASSSATGLSYNEQFF. The DNA of the CDR3 is TGTGCCAGCTCATCAGCAACGGGACTGTCCTACAATGAGCAGTTCTTC. Together with reference TRBV18 and TRBJ2-1, the CDR3 gives the full variable domain: NAGVMQNPRHLVRRRGQEARLRCSPMKGHSHVYWYRQLPEEGLKFMVYLQKENIIDESGMPKERFSAEFPKEGPSILRIQQVVRGDSAAYFCASSSATGLSYNEQFFGPGTRLTVL.

This clone was found once. The chain couples TRBV6-5 to TRBJ2-7; a weak D match, TRBD1 (6 bases). The germline V gene encodes CDR1 MNHEY and CDR2 SVGAGI. V dropped 7 bases and J dropped 3 bases, with 10 bases sitting between them. This CDR3 is 12 amino acids long. Here the CDR3 reads CASMKDSYEQYF. CDR3 coding DNA: TGTGCCAGCATGAAGGACAGCTACGAGCAGTACTTC.

The chain employs TRBV18 and TRBJ1-2; 7 bases are shared with TRBD1. After removal of 5 bases from V and 1 base from J, the junction contained 7 bases not matched to a gene. Germline V gene sequence: CDR1 KGHSH, CDR2 LQKENI. The CDR3 consists of 15 residues. CDR3 loop: CASSSGQLLNYGYTF. The DNA of the CDR3 is TGTGCCAGCTCATCGGGACAGTTGCTTAACTATGGCTACACCTTC. The complete variable domain, with remaining parts taken from reference TRBV18 and TRBJ1-2, reads NAGVMQNPRHLVRRRGQEARLRCSPMKGHSHVYWYRQLPEEGLKFMVYLQKENIIDESGMPKERFSAEFPKEGPSILRIQQVVRGDSAAYFCASSSGQLLNYGYTFGSGTRLTVV.

DNA for the CDR3: TGTGCCAGCAGCGAGACTCCGGGAAACACTGAAGCTTTCTTT. It encodes CASSETPGNTEAFF. V gene TRBV9 combines with J gene TRBJ1-1; D gene unclear. Trimming pared 3 bases from V and 2 bases from J, leaving 11 bases between. Germline assignment: CDR1 SGDLS and CDR2 YYNGEE. The CDR3 runs to 14 residues.

The rearrangement links TRBV7-9 to TRBJ2-6; a possible D gene is TRBD1 (5 bases). V lost 10 bases and J lost 2, with 18 bases in between. CDR1 SEHNR and CDR2 FQNEAQ come from the germline V gene (reference sequence). CDR3 length: 16 amino acids. The CDR3: CAIRSPHRTGANVLTF. The CDR3 DNA reads TGTGCCATCCGGAGCCCCCACAGGACTGGGGCCAACGTCCTGACTTTC.

The rearrangement uses TRBV30 and TRBJ2-5, with 9 bases lining up with TRBD2. The CDR3 sequence is 15 residues long. The germline V gene encodes CDR1 GTSNPN and CDR2 SVGIG (reference sequence). The ends lost 8 bases at V and 1 base at J; junction bases unmatched: 11. CDR3 DNA sequence: TGTGCCGGAGGGAGGGGGACTAGCAGCCAAGAGACCCAGTACTTC. This codes for CAGGRGTSSQETQYF.

The chain couples TRBV5-1 to TRBJ1-1; the D is unclear. Trimming took 0 bases from V and 0 from J, leaving 9 bases between them. The CDR3 consists of 15 residues. Germline lookup yields CDR1 SGHRS and CDR2 YFSETQ. CDR3 residues: CASSLGTAMNTEAFF. CDR3 nucleotides: TGCGCCAGCAGCTTGGGCACAGCTATGAACACTGAAGCTTTCTTT.

The V call is TRBV12-3 or TRBV12-4, the J call TRBJ1-2, with unresolved D. Trimming pared 10 bases from V and 1 base from J, leaving 13 bases between. The CDR3 sequence is 13 residues long. CDR3 residues: CATRGSGNYGYTF. The CDR3 DNA reads as TGTGCCACTCGGGGATCCGGTAACTATGGCTACACCTTC.

This clone appeared a single time. The J gene is TRBJ1-1, the V gene TRBV28; 8 nucleotides align to TRBD1. Germline lookup yields CDR1 MDHEN and CDR2 SYDVKM. The CDR3 runs 16 residues. Trimming at V came to 5 bases and at J to 2 bases, leaving 10 bases not matched to a gene. Here the CDR3 reads CASSKDREATNTEAFF. CDR3 coding DNA: TGTGCCAGCAGTAAGGACAGGGAAGCTACTAACACTGAAGCTTTCTTT.

The J gene is TRBJ1-2, the V gene TRBV10-1; possible D gene TRBD1, 5 bases. From germline, CDR1 is WNHNN and CDR2 SYGVQD (reference sequence). Trimming removed 0 bases from V and 7 bases from J, with 12 bases in between. The CDR3 is 14 residues long. CDR3 bases: TGCGCCAGCAGTGAGTCGAGAACAGGCTCTGGCTACACCTTC. Protein sequence: CASSESRTGSGYTF.

The V and J genes are TRBV3-1 (or the pseudogene TRBV3-2) and TRBJ2-6; no firm D call. V lost 6 bases to trimming and J lost 2 bases, with 8 bases between them. Germline V gives CDR1 LGHDT, CDR2 YNNKEL (reference sequence). CDR3 length: 14 amino acids. This chain's CDR3 is CASSSYPGANVLTF. CDR3 in DNA: TGTGCCAGCAGTTCCTATCCTGGGGCCAACGTCCTGACTTTC.

The chain joins TRBV6-5 to TRBJ2-1; TRBD2 matches 9 bases. J gave up 6 bases and V 5 bases, and 5 bases lay outside the gene matches. The CDR3 sequence is 14 residues long. Germline CDR1 reads MNHEY; CDR2 reads SVGAGI. CDR3 amino acids: CASSPRTSANEQFF. The CDR3, as DNA: TGTGCCAGCAGTCCCCGGACTAGCGCCAATGAGCAGTTCTTC.

The chain combines TRBV10-3 with TRBJ2-2; 7 nucleotides match TRBD2. There are 13 residues in the CDR3. V shed 7 bases and J 2 bases; nucleotides not matched to a gene: 1. Germline V lookup: CDR1 ENHRY, CDR2 SYGVKD. The CDR3 protein is CAITSGNTGELFF. CDR3 nucleotides: TGTGCCATCACTAGCGGCAACACCGGGGAGCTGTTTTTT.

The V and J genes are TRBV5-1 and TRBJ2-1; 10 bases are a match to TRBD2. The germline V gene encodes CDR1 SGHRS and CDR2 YFSETQ. This CDR3 spans 19 amino acids. Trimming took 4 bases from V and 0 from J; bases not matched to a gene: 13. Here the CDR3 reads CASSLTLAGALSSYNEQFF. The CDR3 nucleotides read TGCGCCAGCAGCCTGACGCTAGCGGGGGCCTTGAGCTCCTACAATGAGCAGTTCTTC.

The chain carries TRBV6-5 and TRBJ2-1; D gene uncertain. Germline V gives CDR1 MNHEY, CDR2 SVGAGI. The CDR3 loop spans 11 amino acids. V lost 1 base, J lost 8 bases, and 3 bases lay in between. CDR3 sequence reads: CASSYFDEQFF. The CDR3 DNA follows: TGTGCCAGCAGTTACTTCGATGAGCAGTTCTTC.

V usage is TRBV4-2 and J usage is TRBJ2-7, with TRBD2 identical over 8 bases. CDR1 and CDR2 (germline): LGHNA, YNFKEQ. This CDR3 spans 15 amino acids. J lost 2 bases, V lost 3 bases, and 6 bases had no gene match. The CDR3 coding sequence is TGTGCCAGCAGCCATAGTAGCGGGGACACCTACGAGCAGTACTTC. This gives the protein CASSHSSGDTYEQYF.

A single count supports this clone. CDR3 nucleotide sequence: TGTGCCAGCAGCCCGGGACTTTTTAGCACAGATACGCAGTATTTT. This encodes CASSPGLFSTDTQYF. This sequence joins TRBV7-8 and TRBJ2-3; TRBD2 is a possible D gene (6 bases). Germline V gives CDR1 SGHVS, CDR2 FQNEAQ. Trimming shortened V by 5 bases and J by 0 bases, and 12 bases separated the two germline ends. This CDR3 spans 15 amino acids.